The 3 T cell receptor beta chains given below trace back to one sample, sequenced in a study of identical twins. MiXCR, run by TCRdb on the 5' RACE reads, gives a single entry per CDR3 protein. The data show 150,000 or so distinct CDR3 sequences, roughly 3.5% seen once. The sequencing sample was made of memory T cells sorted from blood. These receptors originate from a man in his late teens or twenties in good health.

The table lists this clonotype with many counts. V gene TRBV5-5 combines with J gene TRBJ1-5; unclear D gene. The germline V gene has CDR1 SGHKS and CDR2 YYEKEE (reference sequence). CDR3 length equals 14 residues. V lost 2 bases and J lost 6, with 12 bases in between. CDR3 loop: CASSLGGFSQPQHF. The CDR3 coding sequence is TGTGCCAGCAGCTTAGGAGGGTTCAGTCAGCCCCAGCATTTT.

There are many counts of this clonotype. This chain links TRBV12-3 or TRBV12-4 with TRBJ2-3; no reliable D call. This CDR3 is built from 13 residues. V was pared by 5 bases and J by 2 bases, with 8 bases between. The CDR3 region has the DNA TGTGCCAGCAGTCTACTGCCCACAGATACGCAGTATTTT. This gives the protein CASSLLPTDTQYF.

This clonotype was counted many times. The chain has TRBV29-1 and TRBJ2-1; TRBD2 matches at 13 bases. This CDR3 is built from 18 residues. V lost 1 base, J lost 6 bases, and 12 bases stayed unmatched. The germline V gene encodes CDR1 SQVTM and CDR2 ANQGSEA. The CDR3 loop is CSVEGPPGLAGDGNEQFF. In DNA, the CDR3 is TGCAGCGTTGAAGGGCCCCCTGGACTAGCGGGAGACGGCAATGAGCAGTTCTTC.